This TCR beta chain is from a study of T cell repertoires in cytomegalovirus infection. On the study more broadly: It was the public TCR beta signatures that indicated both CMV infection and matching HLA type.

Trimming pared 6 bases from V and 6 bases from J, leaving 22 bases between. CDR3 length: 16 amino acids. CDR1 and CDR2 (germline): MNHGY, SAAAGT. TCRdb recomputed calls from the reads with MiXCR, one row per CDR3 protein. The sample holds approximately 500,000 distinct CDR3 sequences; about 30% are singletons and the top ten take approximately 13%. The clonotype was recovered from a human donor in good health (CMV status not recorded). Some clones in this sample may be carry-over from other donors' samples. Sequencing was done on a sample of PBMCs. The gene calls are TRBV6-8 and TRBJ2-3; D not certain. CDR3 nucleotide sequence: TGTGCCAGCAGCTCGTACGTGGTTCGATCCTCCGATACGCAGTATTTT. Its protein product is CASSSYVVRSSDTQYF.